The 24 T cell receptor beta chains below were found in one sample sequenced in a study of T cell repertoires in cytomegalovirus infection. A single record per CDR3 protein comes from TCRdb applying MiXCR to the reads. The repertoire holds about 530,000 distinct CDR3 sequences, about a quarter seen once, with around 14% in the top ten. Sequenced: PBMCs. The receptor set was obtained from a human donor in good health (CMV status not recorded). Some clones in this sample may be carry-over from other donors' samples.

The V and J genes are TRBV6-6 and TRBJ2-3, with 10 bases that match TRBD2. Trimming took 6 bases from V and 4 from J; bases not matched to a gene: 10. The CDR3 has 16 residues. In germline, CDR1 is MNHNY, CDR2 SVGAGI (reference sequence). The CDR3 nucleotides are TGTGCCAGCAGGCAATCTCTAGCGGGAGTTGCAGATACGCAGTATTTT. Translated, it gives CASRQSLAGVADTQYF.

This clonotype appeared once. V gene TRBV20-1 combines with J gene TRBJ2-6, with D perhaps matching TRBD2 (6 bases). Trimming cost V 6 bases and J 1 base, with 22 bases left between them. From germline, CDR1 is DFQATT and CDR2 SNEGSKA (reference sequence). The CDR3 extends over 18 amino acids. In DNA, the CDR3 is TGCAGTGCAGCCACCTTCGGGACTGGAAGATCTGGGGCCAACGTCCTGACTTTC. Its protein is CSAATFGTGRSGANVLTF.

This clonotype was observed a handful of times. The V and J genes are TRBV29-1 and TRBJ1-1, with D hard to call. CDR3 length equals 10 residues. CDR1 and CDR2 from the germline V gene are SQVTM and ANQGSEA. Trimming took 5 bases from V and 6 from J, leaving 7 bases between them. This CDR3 reads CSVSVPEAFF. For the CDR3, the DNA is TGCAGCGTTTCCGTCCCTGAAGCTTTCTTT.

In regard to this clonotype: A read error may produce the germline difference seen at one junction end. The chain combines TRBV29-1 with TRBJ2-1; D is possibly TRBD2 (6 bases). CDR1 is SQVTM and CDR2 is ANQGSEA in the germline V gene. The CDR3 runs 14 residues. The CDR3 loop is CSVERASSYNEQFF. DNA of the CDR3: TGCAGTGTTGAGCGGGCCAGCTCCTACAATGAGCAGTTCTTC.

This clonotype was detected a few times. The V gene is TRBV6-1, the J gene TRBJ1-6; tentatively, D is TRBD1 (6 bases). Trimming cost V 7 bases and J 5 bases, with 15 bases left between them. The length of the CDR3 is 15 residues. Germline V lookup: CDR1 MNHNS, CDR2 SASEGT. CDR3 in amino acids: CASTIGQFNNSPLHF. The CDR3 nucleotides are TGTGCCAGCACCATCGGACAGTTCAATAATTCACCCCTCCACTTT.

This clonotype has more than one count but fewer than ten. The chain uses TRBV12-3 or TRBV12-4 and TRBJ1-2; unclear D gene. The CDR3 is 13 amino acids. V gave up 1 base and J gave up 11 bases, with 14 bases separating them. The CDR3 loop is CASSLGAVTRYTF. In nucleotides, the CDR3 is TGTGCCAGCAGTTTAGGGGCCGTTACAAGGTACACCTTC.

This clonotype came up a few times. The CDR3 loop is CASSTLGQGSDTQYF. The CDR3 region has the DNA TGCGCCAGCAGCACCCTCGGACAGGGGTCAGATACGCAGTATTTT. V is TRBV5-1 and J is TRBJ2-3, with 9 bases lining up with TRBD1. The V segment lost 4 bases and the J segment 4 bases; nucleotides outside the gene matches: 7. The germline V gene encodes CDR1 SGHRS and CDR2 YFSETQ. The CDR3 consists of 15 residues.

This clonotype was counted between two and nine times. The chain carries TRBV24-1 and TRBJ2-5; D is possibly TRBD1 (5 bases). Trimming removed 4 bases from V and 2 bases from J, with 10 bases in between. The CDR3 covers 14 residues. The germline V gene has CDR1 KGHDR and CDR2 SFDVKD. CDR3 bases: TGTGCCACCAGTGAGGCAGGGATACAAGAGACCCAGTACTTC. It codes for CATSEAGIQETQYF.

This chain uses TRBV30 with TRBJ2-7; 8 bases map to TRBD2. The CDR3 extends over 14 amino acids. Trimming took 3 bases from V and 7 from J; bases not matched to a gene: 11. Per germline, CDR1 GTSNPN and CDR2 SVGIG (reference sequence). CDR3 DNA sequence: TGTGCCTGGAGGAAACTAGCGGATGATAGGGAGCAGTACTTC. This codes for CAWRKLADDREQYF.

CDR3 in amino acids: CASSYSGVDNYGYTF. As DNA, the CDR3 is TGTGCCAGCAGTTACTCCGGCGTGGATAACTATGGCTACACCTTC. The gene calls are TRBV6-5 and TRBJ1-2; D unresolved. V lost 0 bases and J 1 base, leaving 9 bases between the germline ends. The CDR3 consists of 15 residues. Germline V gene data show CDR1 as MNHEY and CDR2 as SVGAGI.

This clonotype occurred many times. The chain has TRBV7-2 and TRBJ1-5, with 7 bases fitting TRBD1. Germline CDR1 is SGHTA and CDR2 is FQGNSA. This CDR3 has 14 residues. After removal of 5 bases from V and 9 bases from J, the junction contained 10 bases not matched to a gene. The CDR3 region is CASSPDRAGRPQHF. CDR3 coding DNA: TGTGCCAGCAGCCCTGACAGGGCGGGTCGGCCCCAGCATTTT. The full variable domain, in which reference TRBV7-2 and TRBJ1-5 provide the parts outside the CDR3, is GAGVSQSPSNKVTEKGKDVELRCDPISGHTALYWYRQSLGQGLEFLIYFQGNSAPDKSGLPSDRFSAERTGGSVSTLTIQRTQQEDSAVYLCASSPDRAGRPQHFGDGTRLSIL.

This clonotype turned up a few times. The V and J genes are TRBV11-3 and TRBJ2-3; D possibly uses TRBD1 or TRBD2 (5 bases each). This CDR3 is 14 amino acids long. Looked up from germline, CDR1 is SGHNT and CDR2 is YENEEA. Trimming removed 2 bases at V and 6 bases at J, with 12 bases between. The chain's CDR3 is CASSLRTGDDTQYF. CDR3 bases: TGTGCCAGCAGCTTAAGGACTGGGGACGATACGCAGTATTTT.

V gene TRBV25-1 combines with J gene TRBJ2-3; 10 bases line up with TRBD1. This CDR3 comprises 17 residues. The V gene's germline CDR1 is MGHDK and CDR2 SYGVNS. V lost 3 bases and J lost 5; bases outside the gene matches: 11. The CDR3 region has the DNA TGTGCCAGCAGTGACCCCCGGACAGGGGGGAAAGGAGATACGCAGTATTTT. Its protein product is CASSDPRTGGKGDTQYF.

The V gene is TRBV7-2, the J gene TRBJ2-3; D might be TRBD1 or TRBD2, each matching 5 bases. This CDR3 is 15 amino acids long. Trimming removed 1 base from V and 5 bases from J, with 13 bases in between. Per the germline V gene, CDR1 is SGHTA and CDR2 is FQGNSA. The CDR3 region is CASSLGWGFVDTQYF. Here the CDR3 DNA reads TGTGCCAGCAGCTTAGGATGGGGGTTTGTAGATACGCAGTATTTT.

This clonotype occurred a few times. The CDR3 protein is CASSSGTGGVQYF. CDR3 DNA sequence: TGTGCCAGCAGCTCCGGGACAGGGGGCGTGCAGTACTTC. The gene calls are TRBV6-6 and TRBJ2-7; TRBD1 agrees at 12 bases. The CDR3 contains 13 residues. CDR1 and CDR2 from the germline V gene are MNHNY and SVGAGI (reference sequence). J lost 9 bases, V lost 6 bases, and 6 bases had no gene match.

In this sample, this clonotype is large (0.1 to 1%). The V gene is TRBV7-6, the J gene TRBJ2-1; 8 nucleotides line up with TRBD2. CDR1 is SGHVS, CDR2 FNYEAQ, per germline. This CDR3 spans 19 amino acids. V gave up 5 bases and J gave up 1 base; unmatched junction bases: 16. The CDR3 DNA sequence: TGTGCCAGCAGCCCTAGGTTTGGCGGGAGGTCGACATCCTACAATGAGCAGTTCTTC. This sequence encodes CASSPRFGGRSTSYNEQFF.

This clonotype was observed a few times. V is TRBV7-2 and J is TRBJ1-1; D is possibly TRBD1 (6 bases). V lost 5 bases and J 13 bases, leaving 20 bases between the germline ends. This CDR3 contains 13 residues. CDR1 and CDR2 (germline): SGHTA, FQGNSA. This CDR3 reads CASSLKQGLKDFF. CDR3 nucleotide sequence: TGTGCCAGCAGCCTCAAGCAGGGGTTGAAGGATTTCTTT. Looking up the rest from reference TRBV7-2 and TRBJ1-1 gives the full variable domain: GAGVSQSPSNKVTEKGKDVELRCDPISGHTALYWYRQSLGQGLEFLIYFQGNSAPDKSGLPSDRFSAERTGGSVSTLTIQRTQQEDSAVYLCASSLKQGLKDFFGQGTRLTVV.

The chain joins TRBV6-5 to TRBJ2-5; the D call may be TRBD1 or TRBD2 (5 bases each). V was pared by 4 bases and J by 3 bases, with 9 bases between. This CDR3 has 13 amino acids. CDR1 MNHEY and CDR2 SVGAGI come from the germline V gene. The CDR3, as DNA: TGTGCCAGCAGTTTTTTGGGGGAAGAGACCCAGTACTTC. Amino acid sequence: CASSFLGEETQYF.

The V call is TRBV12-3 or TRBV12-4, the J call TRBJ2-3; the D is unclear. The V gene lost 5 bases and the J gene lost 6 bases, with 9 bases spanning the gap. CDR3 length equals 12 residues. CDR3 residues: CASSPEGDTQYF. CDR3 nucleotide sequence: TGTGCCAGCAGTCCGGAAGGGGATACGCAGTATTTT.

V usage is TRBV5-4 and J usage is TRBJ2-7, with TRBD2 matching 7 bases. V lost 0 bases and J lost 8; bases outside the gene matches: 5. The length of the CDR3 is 13 residues. The germline CDR1 and CDR2 sequences are SGHNT and YYREEE (reference sequence). DNA of the CDR3: TGTGCCAGCAGCTTGGGGGACTATGATAAGCAGTACTTC. Protein: CASSLGDYDKQYF.

The chain employs TRBV6-1 and TRBJ2-1; D possibly corresponds to TRBD2 (5 bases). This CDR3 is 15 amino acids long. The germline CDR1 and CDR2 sequences are MNHNS and SASEGT. V lost 1 base, J lost 1 base, and 8 bases lay in between. The CDR3 sequence is CASSEGLASYNEQFF. CDR3 coding DNA: TGTGCCAGCAGTGAAGGGCTAGCTTCCTACAATGAGCAGTTCTTC.

This clonotype was seen a few times. The chain recombines TRBV5-1 with TRBJ2-4, with 11 nucleotides matching TRBD2. V lost 4 bases, J lost 7 bases, and 10 bases stayed unmatched. The CDR3 is made up of 16 amino acids. CDR1 is SGHRS and CDR2 is YFSETQ in the germline V gene. The chain's CDR3 is CASSPLLAGADNIQYF. The CDR3 DNA sequence: TGCGCCAGCAGCCCATTACTAGCGGGAGCGGATAACATTCAGTACTTC.

V and J are TRBV11-2 and TRBJ1-1, with 8 bases matching TRBD1. The length of the CDR3 is 16 residues. Germline CDR1 SGHAT, CDR2 FQNNGV. V shed 3 bases and J 4 bases; nucleotides not matched to a gene: 10. The CDR3 coding sequence is TGTGCCAGCAGCTTTACCTGGACAGGGTTGGGCACTGAAGCTTTCTTT. It yields the protein CASSFTWTGLGTEAFF.

This clonotype was seen a handful of times. The gene calls are TRBV6-2 or TRBV6-3 and TRBJ2-7; D unclear. The CDR3 has 12 residues. Germline CDR1 reads MNHEY; CDR2 reads SVGEGT. The V end was cut by 6 bases, the J end by 3 bases, with 9 bases between. CDR3 sequence reads: CASSLAYYEQYF. For the CDR3, the DNA is TGTGCCAGCAGCCTCGCATACTACGAGCAGTACTTC.